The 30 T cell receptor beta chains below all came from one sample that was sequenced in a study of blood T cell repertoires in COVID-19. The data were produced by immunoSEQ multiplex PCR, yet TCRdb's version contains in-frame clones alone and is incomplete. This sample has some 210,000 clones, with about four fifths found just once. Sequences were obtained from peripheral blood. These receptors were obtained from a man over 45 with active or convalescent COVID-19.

DNA for the CDR3: TGTGCTAGTGGTTTGGTGGTTGAGAGGCAGCCCCAGCATTTT. Translated: CASGLVVERQPQHF. This chain links TRBV12-5 with TRBJ1-5; D remains ambiguous. Trimming removed 0 bases from V and 7 bases from J, with 10 bases in between. The CDR3 runs 14 residues. Germline CDR1 is LGHNT and CDR2 is FRNRAP.

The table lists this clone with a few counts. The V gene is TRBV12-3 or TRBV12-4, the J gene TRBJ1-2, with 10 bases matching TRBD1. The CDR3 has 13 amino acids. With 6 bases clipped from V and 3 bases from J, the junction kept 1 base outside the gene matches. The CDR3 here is CASRGTGDYGYTF. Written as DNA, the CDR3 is TGTGCCAGCAGGGGGACAGGGGACTATGGCTACACCTTC.

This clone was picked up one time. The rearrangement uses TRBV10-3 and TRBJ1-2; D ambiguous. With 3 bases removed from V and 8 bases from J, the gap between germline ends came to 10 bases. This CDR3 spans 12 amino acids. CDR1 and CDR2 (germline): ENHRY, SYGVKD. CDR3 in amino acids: CAISEFSGGYTF. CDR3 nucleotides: TGTGCCATCAGTGAATTTTCGGGGGGCTACACCTTC.

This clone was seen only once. The CDR3: CASSFLPSGYTEAFF. As DNA, the CDR3 is TGTGCCAGCAGCTTCTTACCCAGCGGATACACTGAAGCTTTCTTT. This chain uses TRBV5-6 with TRBJ1-1; no clear D. Germline values: CDR1 SGHDT, CDR2 YYEEEE. This CDR3 has 15 amino acids. The germline V and J ends were trimmed by 2 bases and 3 bases, with 14 bases remaining between them.

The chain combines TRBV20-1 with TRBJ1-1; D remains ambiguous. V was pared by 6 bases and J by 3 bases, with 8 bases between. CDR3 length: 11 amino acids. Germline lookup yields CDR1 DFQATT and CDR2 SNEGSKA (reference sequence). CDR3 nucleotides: TGCAGTGCGGCACAGCACACTGAAGCTTTCTTT. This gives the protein CSAAQHTEAFF.

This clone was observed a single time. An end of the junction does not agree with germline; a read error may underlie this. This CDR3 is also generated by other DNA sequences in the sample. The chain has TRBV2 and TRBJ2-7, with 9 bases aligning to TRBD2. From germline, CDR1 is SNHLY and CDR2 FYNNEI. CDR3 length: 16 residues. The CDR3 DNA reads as TGTGCTAGCAGTGGGGGACCTAGCGGGAAGCTATCCGAGCAGTACTTC. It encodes CASSGGPSGKLSEQYF.

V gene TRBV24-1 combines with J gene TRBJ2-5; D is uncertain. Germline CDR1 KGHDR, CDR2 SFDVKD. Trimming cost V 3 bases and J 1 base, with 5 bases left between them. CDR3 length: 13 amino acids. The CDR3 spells CATSDGSQETQYF. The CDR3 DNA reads TGTGCCACCAGTGATGGTAGCCAAGAGACCCAGTACTTC.

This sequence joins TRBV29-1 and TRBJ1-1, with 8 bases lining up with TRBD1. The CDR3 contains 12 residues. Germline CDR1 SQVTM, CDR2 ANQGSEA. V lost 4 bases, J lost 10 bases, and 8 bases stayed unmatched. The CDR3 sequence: CSVGGRGLPAFF. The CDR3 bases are TGCAGCGTTGGTGGCAGGGGGCTACCAGCTTTCTTT.

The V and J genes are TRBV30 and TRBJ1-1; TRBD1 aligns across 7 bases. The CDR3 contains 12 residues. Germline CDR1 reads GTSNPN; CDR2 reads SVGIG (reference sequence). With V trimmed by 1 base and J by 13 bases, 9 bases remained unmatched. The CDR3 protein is CAWSEQGLVGFF. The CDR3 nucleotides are TGTGCCTGGAGTGAACAGGGGCTTGTTGGTTTCTTT.

CDR3 bases: TGTGCCAGCGCCGTAGGGGGGGCTAGTGGCTACACCTTC. The encoded protein is CASAVGGASGYTF. The J gene is TRBJ1-2, the V gene TRBV12-3 or TRBV12-4; tentatively, D is TRBD1 (6 bases). The CDR3 totals 13 residues. Trimming stripped 8 bases from V and 7 bases from J, with 17 bases between.

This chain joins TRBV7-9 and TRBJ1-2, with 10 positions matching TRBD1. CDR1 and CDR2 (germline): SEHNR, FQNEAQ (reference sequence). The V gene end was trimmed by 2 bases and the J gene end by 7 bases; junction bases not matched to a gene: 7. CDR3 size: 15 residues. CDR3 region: CASSLFETGGFGYTF. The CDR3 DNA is TGTGCCAGCAGCTTATTTGAGACAGGGGGCTTTGGCTACACCTTC.

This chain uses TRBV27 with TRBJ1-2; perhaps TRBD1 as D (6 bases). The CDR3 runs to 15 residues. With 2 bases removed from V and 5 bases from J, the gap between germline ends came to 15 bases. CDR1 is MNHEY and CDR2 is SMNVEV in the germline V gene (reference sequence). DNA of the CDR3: TGTGCCAGCAGTTTAATAACGGGAGGGGGTTATGGCTACACCTTC. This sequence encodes CASSLITGGGYGYTF.

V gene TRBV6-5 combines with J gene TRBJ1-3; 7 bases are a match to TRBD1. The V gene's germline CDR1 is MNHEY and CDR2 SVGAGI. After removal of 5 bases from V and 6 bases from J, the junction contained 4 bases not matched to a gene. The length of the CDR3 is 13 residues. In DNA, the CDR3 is TGTGCCAGCAGTCGGGACAGTCTAAACACCATATATTTT. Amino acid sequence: CASSRDSLNTIYF.

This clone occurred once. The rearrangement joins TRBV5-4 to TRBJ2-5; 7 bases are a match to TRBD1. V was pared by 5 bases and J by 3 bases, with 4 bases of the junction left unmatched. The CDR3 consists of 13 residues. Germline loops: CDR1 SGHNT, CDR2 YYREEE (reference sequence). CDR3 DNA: TGTGCCAGCAGGGCCGGGACAGAAGAGACCCAGTACTTC. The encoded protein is CASRAGTEETQYF.

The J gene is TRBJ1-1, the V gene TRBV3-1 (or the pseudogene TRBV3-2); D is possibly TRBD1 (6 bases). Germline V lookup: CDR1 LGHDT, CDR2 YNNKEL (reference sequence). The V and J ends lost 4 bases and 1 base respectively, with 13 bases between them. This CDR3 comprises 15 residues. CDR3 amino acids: CASSPPGTTNTEAFF. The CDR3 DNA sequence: TGTGCCAGCAGCCCTCCGGGGACAACGAACACTGAAGCTTTCTTT.

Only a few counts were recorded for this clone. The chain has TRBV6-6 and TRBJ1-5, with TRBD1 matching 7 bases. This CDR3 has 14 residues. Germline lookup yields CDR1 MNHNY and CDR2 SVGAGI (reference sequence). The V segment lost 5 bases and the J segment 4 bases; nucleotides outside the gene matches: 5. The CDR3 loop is CASSLQQGNQPQHF. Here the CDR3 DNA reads TGTGCCAGCAGTCTACAACAGGGGAATCAGCCCCAGCATTTT.

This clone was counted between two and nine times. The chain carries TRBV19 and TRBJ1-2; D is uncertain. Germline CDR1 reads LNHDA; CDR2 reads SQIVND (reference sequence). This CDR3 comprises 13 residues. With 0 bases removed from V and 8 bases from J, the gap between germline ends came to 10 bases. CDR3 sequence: CASSIEGGIGYTF. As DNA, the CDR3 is TGTGCCAGTAGTATAGAAGGAGGGATCGGCTACACCTTC.

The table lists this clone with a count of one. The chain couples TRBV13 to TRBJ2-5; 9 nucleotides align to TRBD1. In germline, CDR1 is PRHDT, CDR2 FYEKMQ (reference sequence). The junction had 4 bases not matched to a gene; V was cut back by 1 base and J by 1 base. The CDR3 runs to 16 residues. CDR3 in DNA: TGTGCCAGCAGCTTAGAGGGGGACAGGGCCCAAGAGACCCAGTACTTC. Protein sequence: CASSLEGDRAQETQYF.

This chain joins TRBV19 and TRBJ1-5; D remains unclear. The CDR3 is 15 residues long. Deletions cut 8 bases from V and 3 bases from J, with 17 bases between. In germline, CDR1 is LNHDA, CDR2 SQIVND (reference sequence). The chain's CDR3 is CASGSGRLLNQPQHF. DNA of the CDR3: TGTGCCAGTGGTTCGGGAAGGCTACTCAATCAGCCCCAGCATTTT.

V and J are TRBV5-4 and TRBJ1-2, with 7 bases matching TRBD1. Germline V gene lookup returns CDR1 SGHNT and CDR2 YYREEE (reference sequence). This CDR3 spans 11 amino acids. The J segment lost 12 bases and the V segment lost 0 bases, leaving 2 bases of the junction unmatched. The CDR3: CASSLGQGDTF. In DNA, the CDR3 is TGTGCCAGCAGCTTGGGCCAGGGGGACACCTTC. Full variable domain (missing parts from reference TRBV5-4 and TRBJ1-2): ETGVTQSPTHLIKTRGQQVTLRCSSQSGHNTVSWYQQALGQGPQFIFQYYREEENGRGNFPPRFSGLQFPNYSSELNVNALELDDSALYLCASSLGQGDTFGSGTRLTVV.

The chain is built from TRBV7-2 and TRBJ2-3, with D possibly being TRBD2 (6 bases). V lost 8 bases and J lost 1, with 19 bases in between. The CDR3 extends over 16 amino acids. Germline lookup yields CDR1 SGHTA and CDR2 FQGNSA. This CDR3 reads CASGPGLVAGTDTQYF. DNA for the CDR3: TGTGCCAGCGGACCCGGCCTGGTAGCGGGCACAGATACGCAGTATTTT.

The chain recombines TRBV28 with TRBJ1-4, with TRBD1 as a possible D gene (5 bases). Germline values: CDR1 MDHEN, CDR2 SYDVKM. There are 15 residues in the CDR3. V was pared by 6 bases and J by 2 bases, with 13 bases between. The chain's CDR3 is CASSTQGGTNEKLFF. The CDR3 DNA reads TGTGCCAGCAGCACCCAGGGAGGGACTAATGAAAAACTGTTTTTT.

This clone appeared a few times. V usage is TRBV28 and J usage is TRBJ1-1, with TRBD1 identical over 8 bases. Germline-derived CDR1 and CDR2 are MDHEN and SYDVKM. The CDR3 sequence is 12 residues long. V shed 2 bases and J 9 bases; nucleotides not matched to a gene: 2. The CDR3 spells CASSLDRGQAFF. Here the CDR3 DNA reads TGTGCCAGCAGTTTAGACAGGGGTCAAGCTTTCTTT.

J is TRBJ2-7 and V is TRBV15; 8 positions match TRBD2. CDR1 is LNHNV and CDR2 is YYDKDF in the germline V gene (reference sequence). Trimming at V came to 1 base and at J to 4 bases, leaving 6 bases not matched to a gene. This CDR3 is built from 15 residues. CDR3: CATSRAGGRTYEQYF. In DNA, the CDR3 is TGTGCCACCAGCAGAGCCGGCGGGAGGACTTACGAGCAGTACTTC. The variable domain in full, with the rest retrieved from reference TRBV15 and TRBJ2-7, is DAMVIQNPRYQVTQFGKPVTLSCSQTLNHNVMYWYQQKSSQAPKLLFHYYDKDFNNEADTPDNFQSRRPNTSFCFLDIRSPGLGDTAMYLCATSRAGGRTYEQYFGPGTRLTVT.

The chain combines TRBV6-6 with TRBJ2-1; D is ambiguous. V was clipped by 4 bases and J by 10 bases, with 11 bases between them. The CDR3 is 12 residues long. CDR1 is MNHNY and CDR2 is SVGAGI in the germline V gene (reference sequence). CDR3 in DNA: TGTGCCAGCAGTTCCTCCCTCAGGGAGCAGTTCTTC. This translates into CASSSSLREQFF.

Written as DNA, the CDR3 is TGTGCCAGCGGTGGAGGGACGGCCTATGGCTACACCTTC. Its protein product is CASGGGTAYGYTF. The chain carries TRBV9 and TRBJ1-2, with D perhaps TRBD1 (5 bases). The CDR3 has 13 residues. V lost 7 bases to trimming and J lost 4 bases, with 14 bases between them. In germline, CDR1 is SGDLS, CDR2 YYNGEE.

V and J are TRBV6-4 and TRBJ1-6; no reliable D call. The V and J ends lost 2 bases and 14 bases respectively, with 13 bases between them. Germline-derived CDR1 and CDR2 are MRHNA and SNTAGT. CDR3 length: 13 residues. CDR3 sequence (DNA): TGTGCCAGCAGTGACGGACTGAAGGGTGCCCTCCACTTT. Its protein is CASSDGLKGALHF.

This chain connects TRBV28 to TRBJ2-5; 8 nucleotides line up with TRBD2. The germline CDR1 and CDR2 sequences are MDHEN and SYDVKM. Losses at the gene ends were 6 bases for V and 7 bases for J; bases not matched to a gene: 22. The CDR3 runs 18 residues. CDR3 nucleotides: TGTGCCAGCAGCACCCGGGGGCGAGCGGGAGCCTGGGGGGCGACCCAGTACTTC. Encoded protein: CASSTRGRAGAWGATQYF.

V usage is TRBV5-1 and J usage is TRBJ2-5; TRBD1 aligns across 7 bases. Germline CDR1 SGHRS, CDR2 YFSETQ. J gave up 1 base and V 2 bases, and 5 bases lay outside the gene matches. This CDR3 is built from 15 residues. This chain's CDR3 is CASSFGDRSQETQYF. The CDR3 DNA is TGCGCCAGCAGCTTCGGGGACAGAAGCCAAGAGACCCAGTACTTC. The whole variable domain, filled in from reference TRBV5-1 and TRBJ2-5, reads KAGVTQTPRYLIKTRGQQVTLSCSPISGHRSVSWYQQTPGQGLQFLFEYFSETQRNKGNFPGRFSGRQFSNSRSEMNVSTLELGDSALYLCASSFGDRSQETQYFGPGTRLLVL.

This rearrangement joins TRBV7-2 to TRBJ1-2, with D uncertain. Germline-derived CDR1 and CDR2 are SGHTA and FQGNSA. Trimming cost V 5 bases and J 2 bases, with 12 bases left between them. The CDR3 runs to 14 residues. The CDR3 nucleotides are TGTGCCAGCAGCCCAGCAGCGGGGAACTATGGCTACACCTTC. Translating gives CASSPAAGNYGYTF.